Sequencing of this T cell receptor (beta chain) was carried out in a study of blood T cells in healthy people across ages. Details on this clonotype: Antigen specificity is unknown.

Germline V gene data show CDR1 as SGHAT and CDR2 as FQDESV (reference sequence). This CDR3 is 17 amino acids long. With 1 base removed from V and 4 bases from J, the gap between germline ends came to 19 bases. Broader study findings: As naive T cell percentage varied, TCR beta diversity correlated strongly with it.

Staff drew 8 to 10 milliliters of peripheral blood from each donor. A second PCR, run for 7 to 11 cycles, used a sample-barcoded 5' primer plus a J-beta primer mix. The yield of each sample was at least 2.5 million CDR3-containing paired-end reads. MiXCR was run by TCRdb on the 5' RACE reads, yielding one entry per CDR3 protein. Of 650,000 to 1,000,000 distinct CDR3 sequences in the sample, approximately 35% are singletons; the top ten hold roughly 13%. The source is a man between 18 and 29 years old in good health. Sequencing was carried out using blood. The chain carries TRBV11-1 and TRBJ2-5; D is perhaps TRBD1 or TRBD2 (5 bases each). This CDR3 is CASSLVGVGAQRETQYF. The DNA for the CDR3 is TGTGCCAGCAGCTTAGTAGGTGTCGGGGCCCAAAGAGAGACCCAGTACTTC.